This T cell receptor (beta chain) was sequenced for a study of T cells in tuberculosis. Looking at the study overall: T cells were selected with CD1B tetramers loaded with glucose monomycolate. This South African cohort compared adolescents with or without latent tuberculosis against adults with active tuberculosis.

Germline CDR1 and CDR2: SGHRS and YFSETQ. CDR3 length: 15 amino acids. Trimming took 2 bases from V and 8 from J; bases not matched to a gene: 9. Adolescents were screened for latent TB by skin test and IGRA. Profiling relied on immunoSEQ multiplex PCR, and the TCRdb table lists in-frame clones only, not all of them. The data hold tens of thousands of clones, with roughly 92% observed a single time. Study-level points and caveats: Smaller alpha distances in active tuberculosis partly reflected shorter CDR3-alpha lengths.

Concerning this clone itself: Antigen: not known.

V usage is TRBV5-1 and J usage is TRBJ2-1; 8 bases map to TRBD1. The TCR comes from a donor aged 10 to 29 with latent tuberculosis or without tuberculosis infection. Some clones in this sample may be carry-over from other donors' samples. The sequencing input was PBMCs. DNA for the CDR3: TGCGCCAGCAGCTTCAGACAGGGGCCGGGCTATGAGCAGTTCTTC. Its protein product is CASSFRQGPGYEQFF.